Below, 11 T cell receptor beta chains from the same sample are listed, as sequenced in a study of blood T cell repertoires in COVID-19. TCRdb keeps only in-frame clones here, not all; method: immunoSEQ multiplex PCR. The table lists 180,000 or so clones, 84% of them singletons. Sample: PBMCs or T cells enriched from blood (not recorded which). These receptors were obtained from a man aged 40-55 years who had recovered from COVID-19.

There are a few counts of this clone. The rearrangement uses TRBV7-2 and TRBJ1-3; maybe TRBD1 (5 bases). V was pared by 0 bases and J by 2 bases, with 11 bases between. Germline CDR1 and CDR2: SGHTA and FQGNSA. The CDR3 runs to 16 residues. The CDR3 sequence: CASSLAGGYPGNTIYF. In DNA, the CDR3 is TGTGCCAGCAGCTTAGCGGGGGGTTATCCTGGAAACACCATATATTTT.

The V call is TRBV3-1 (or the pseudogene TRBV3-2), the J call TRBJ2-1, with 9 bases that match TRBD2. This CDR3 region has 15 residues. The junction had 6 bases not matched to a gene; V was cut back by 5 bases and J by 4 bases. Germline CDR1 LGHDT, CDR2 YNNKEL (reference sequence). CDR3: CASSDFSGGYNEQFF. In DNA form, the CDR3 reads TGTGCCAGCAGCGACTTTAGCGGGGGATACAATGAGCAGTTCTTC.

The V gene is TRBV6-2 or TRBV6-3, the J gene TRBJ1-4, with 8 bases matching TRBD1. The germline CDR1 and CDR2 sequences are MNHEY and SVGEGT. V lost 6 bases and J lost 8; bases outside the gene matches: 8. CDR3 length equals 14 residues. CDR3 in DNA: TGTGCCAGCAGCCGGCCAGGGGGCCGGGAAAAACTGTTTTTT. Amino acid sequence: CASSRPGGREKLFF.

The chain's CDR3 is CASSLAPGGGYTF. The CDR3 DNA reads TGCGCCAGCAGCTTGGCACCAGGAGGTGGCTACACCTTC. The chain couples TRBV5-1 to TRBJ1-2; D is uncertain. Trimming took 0 bases from V and 7 from J, leaving 10 bases between them. This CDR3 has 13 residues. Germline V CDR1 and CDR2: SGHRS, YFSETQ.

The chain carries TRBV18 and TRBJ2-5, with D hard to call. V lost 3 bases and J lost 5, with 13 bases in between. Per germline, CDR1 KGHSH and CDR2 LQKENI. This CDR3 has 14 residues. As DNA, the CDR3 is TGTGCCAGCTCACCCGTAACACCCGGGGAGACCCAGTACTTC. Translated: CASSPVTPGETQYF.

V usage is TRBV10-3 and J usage is TRBJ2-7, with 11 bases identical to TRBD2. V shed 10 bases and J 2 bases; nucleotides not matched to a gene: 4. There are 13 residues in the CDR3. Germline lookup yields CDR1 ENHRY and CDR2 SYGVKD. This CDR3 is CATLLAGAYEQYF. The CDR3 bases are TGTGCCACGTTACTAGCGGGAGCCTACGAGCAGTACTTC.

The V gene is TRBV7-3, the J gene TRBJ2-1; D may be TRBD1 (5 bases). The CDR3 extends over 15 amino acids. Trimming pared 2 bases from V and 8 bases from J, leaving 16 bases between. The germline V gene encodes CDR1 SGHTA and CDR2 FQGTGA. The CDR3 DNA is TGTGCCAGCAGCTTAGGGTCAGGGTATAGGGATGAGCAGTTCTTC. Its protein product is CASSLGSGYRDEQFF.

The CDR3 bases are TGCAGTGCTAGTCCCCCTAGAGACGAACGGGCCCAGTACTTC. Translated, it gives CSASPPRDERAQYF. This chain uses TRBV20-1 with TRBJ2-5; no firm D call. The CDR3 is made up of 14 amino acids. Germline lookup yields CDR1 DFQATT and CDR2 SNEGSKA (reference sequence). V was clipped by 3 bases and J by 9 bases, with 20 bases between them.

J is TRBJ2-1 and V is TRBV6-5; 8 bases are shared with TRBD1. Germline CDR1 and CDR2: MNHEY and SVGAGI. V gave up 5 bases and J gave up 4 bases; unmatched junction bases: 7. The CDR3 runs to 15 residues. In DNA form, the CDR3 reads TGTGCCAGCAGTCAACCGGGGACAGGTTACAATGAGCAGTTCTTC. As protein: CASSQPGTGYNEQFF.

The chain uses TRBV7-9 and TRBJ2-3; D gene ambiguous. Germline CDR1 reads SEHNR; CDR2 reads FQNEAQ (reference sequence). The V end was cut by 6 bases, the J end by 3 bases, with 4 bases between. The CDR3 contains 11 residues. Here the CDR3 reads CASRRTDTQYF. The CDR3, as DNA: TGTGCCAGCAGGCGAACAGATACGCAGTATTTT.

The chain carries TRBV5-4 and TRBJ1-1, with unresolved D. The length of the CDR3 is 14 residues. Germline V gene data show CDR1 as SGHNT and CDR2 as YYREEE (reference sequence). V was trimmed by 3 bases and J by 1 base, leaving 10 bases between them. CDR3 region: CASSSGFENTEAFF. The CDR3 DNA is TGTGCCAGCAGCTCGGGTTTTGAGAACACTGAAGCTTTCTTT.